The next 16 T cell receptor beta chains were all read from a single sample in a study of blood T cell repertoires in COVID-19. The method was immunoSEQ multiplex PCR; TCRdb's version includes in-frame clones alone and lacks a portion of them. The data hold fewer than 300,000 clones, with more than 85% observed a single time. Source material: peripheral blood. These receptor sequences come from a person aged 18 to 30 with COVID-19, enrolled during active disease.

The chain couples TRBV20-1 to TRBJ2-2; 11 bases line up with TRBD2. The CDR3 consists of 16 residues. V was clipped by 3 bases and J by 6 bases; unmatched bases: 9. CDR1 and CDR2 from the germline V gene are DFQATT and SNEGSKA (reference sequence). CDR3 DNA sequence: TGCAGTGCTAGTCTAGCGGGAGGTTCGGGGCCCGGGGAGCTGTTTTTT. Translated: CSASLAGGSGPGELFF.

The V gene is TRBV5-4, the J gene TRBJ1-1; 7 bases are shared with TRBD1. The CDR3 extends over 15 amino acids. Germline assignment: CDR1 SGHNT and CDR2 YYREEE (reference sequence). J gave up 2 bases and V 0 bases, and 4 bases lay outside the gene matches. As DNA, the CDR3 is TGTGCCAGCAGCTTGGGGAGACAGGGAAACACTGAAGCTTTCTTT. It codes for CASSLGRQGNTEAFF. The full variable domain, its missing parts supplied by reference TRBV5-4 and TRBJ1-1, is ETGVTQSPTHLIKTRGQQVTLRCSSQSGHNTVSWYQQALGQGPQFIFQYYREEENGRGNFPPRFSGLQFPNYSSELNVNALELDDSALYLCASSLGRQGNTEAFFGQGTRLTVV.

The chain uses TRBV10-1 and TRBJ2-7, with D perhaps matching TRBD1 (6 bases). The V gene lost 3 bases and the J gene lost 3 bases, with 9 bases spanning the gap. This CDR3 spans 13 amino acids. Germline assignment: CDR1 WNHNN and CDR2 SYGVQD (reference sequence). The CDR3 loop reads CASSEQQGYEQYF. The CDR3, as DNA: TGCGCCAGCAGTGAACAACAGGGCTACGAGCAGTACTTC.

This clone was counted between two and nine times. The chain is built from TRBV28 and TRBJ1-2; D perhaps matches TRBD1 (5 bases). The CDR3 runs 17 residues. V lost 3 bases to trimming and J lost 5 bases, with 22 bases between them. Germline values: CDR1 MDHEN, CDR2 SYDVKM. CDR3 in DNA: TGTGCCAGCAGTTTCATATTTGGGGCAGCCGATCCGTATGGCTACACCTTC. Amino acid sequence: CASSFIFGAADPYGYTF.

Note on this clone: The same CDR3 arises from other DNA sequences in this sample as well. The chain carries TRBV9 and TRBJ1-2, with D unresolved. Trimming stripped 3 bases from V and 3 bases from J, with 3 bases between. CDR1 and CDR2 (germline): SGDLS, YYNGEE. The CDR3 has 11 residues. CDR3 DNA sequence: TGTGCCAGCAGCGCGTACTATGGCTACACCTTC. It yields the protein CASSAYYGYTF. Variable domain in full (rest from reference TRBV9 and TRBJ1-2): DSGVTQTPKHLITATGQRVTLRCSPRSGDLSVYWYQQSLDQGLQFLIQYYNGEERAKGNILERFSAQQFPDLHSELNLSSLELGDSALYFCASSAYYGYTFGSGTRLTVV.

The chain couples TRBV4-1 to TRBJ1-3, with D possibly matching TRBD1 (6 bases). The V end was cut by 1 base, the J end by 4 bases, with 20 bases between. Per germline, CDR1 MGHRA and CDR2 YSYEKL. The CDR3 totals 18 residues. CDR3 coding DNA: TGCGCCAGCAGCCAAGTAGGGGCGGGGGCGACGAGAGGAAACACCATATATTTT. Amino acid sequence: CASSQVGAGATRGNTIYF.

This clone has just a few counts. This chain links TRBV6-5 with TRBJ1-1; 8 nucleotides align to TRBD1. Losses at the gene ends were 5 bases for V and 5 bases for J; bases not matched to a gene: 4. The CDR3 length is 13 residues. Germline CDR1 MNHEY, CDR2 SVGAGI. The CDR3 bases are TGTGCCAGCAGTCTGGGACAGGAGACTGAAGCTTTCTTT. It codes for CASSLGQETEAFF.

CDR3 bases: TGTGCCAGCAGTTCTCCCACAGGGGGCTGGTTTGAAGCTTTCTTT. Protein sequence: CASSSPTGGWFEAFF. The rearrangement links TRBV27 to TRBJ1-1; 9 positions agree with TRBD1. The CDR3 spans 15 residues. CDR1 and CDR2 from the germline V gene are MNHEY and SMNVEV (reference sequence). V lost 4 bases, J lost 7 bases, and 10 bases stayed unmatched.

This rearrangement joins TRBV10-3 to TRBJ2-6; D not certain. V gave up 5 bases and J gave up 0 bases, with 11 bases separating them. There are 16 residues in the CDR3. Looked up from germline, CDR1 is ENHRY and CDR2 is SYGVKD. The CDR3 reads CAISPHADSGANVLTF. CDR3 DNA sequence: TGTGCCATCAGTCCCCACGCGGACTCTGGGGCCAACGTCCTGACTTTC.

V gene TRBV11-3 combines with J gene TRBJ2-3; D possibly corresponds to TRBD2 (6 bases). CDR1 and CDR2 from the germline V gene are SGHNT and YENEEA. The length of the CDR3 is 15 residues. Trimming removed 3 bases at V and 1 base at J, with 11 bases between. This CDR3 reads CASSFGTGGTDTQYF. DNA for the CDR3: TGTGCCAGCAGCTTCGGGACGGGAGGCACAGATACGCAGTATTTT.

The chain joins TRBV10-2 to TRBJ2-2; TRBD2 matches at 7 bases. V shed 6 bases and J 5 bases; nucleotides not matched to a gene: 9. The CDR3 extends over 15 amino acids. Germline lookup yields CDR1 WSHSY and CDR2 SAAADI. The CDR3, as DNA: TGCGCCAGCAGATTTAGCGGGTTATTAACCGGGGAGCTGTTTTTT. Encoded protein: CASRFSGLLTGELFF.

A single count supports this clone. The chain recombines TRBV7-2 with TRBJ2-7; D ambiguous. The CDR3 is made up of 15 amino acids. V was clipped by 1 base and J by 3 bases, with 13 bases between them. Per the germline V gene, CDR1 is SGHTA and CDR2 is FQGNSA. CDR3 sequence (DNA): TGTGCCAGCAGCTTAGTAGTCGGCGCGGACTACGAGCAGTACTTC. Translating gives CASSLVVGADYEQYF.

This sequence joins TRBV28 and TRBJ1-2; 8 bases line up with TRBD1. The CDR3 loop spans 14 amino acids. Per the germline V gene, CDR1 is MDHEN and CDR2 is SYDVKM. Germline trimming cut 4 bases from V and 2 bases from J; bases unmatched to any gene: 3. The DNA for the CDR3 is TGTGCCAGCAGTTACGGGACAGGCAACTATGGCTACACCTTC. Protein product: CASSYGTGNYGYTF.

The V and J genes are TRBV15 and TRBJ1-2; D call uncertain. The CDR3 runs 15 residues. The V gene lost 1 base and the J gene lost 8 bases, with 17 bases spanning the gap. Looked up from germline, CDR1 is LNHNV and CDR2 is YYDKDF (reference sequence). CDR3 in DNA: TGTGCCACCAGCAGAGGAGGTGGAGGGTTGGGGGGCTACACCTTC. It codes for CATSRGGGGLGGYTF. Together with reference TRBV15 and TRBJ1-2, the CDR3 gives the full variable domain: DAMVIQNPRYQVTQFGKPVTLSCSQTLNHNVMYWYQQKSSQAPKLLFHYYDKDFNNEADTPDNFQSRRPNTSFCFLDIRSPGLGDTAMYLCATSRGGGGLGGYTFGSGTRLTVV.

The chain carries TRBV9 and TRBJ2-2, with 8 bases fitting TRBD2. Trimming took 8 bases from V and 8 from J; bases not matched to a gene: 5. The CDR3 is made up of 12 amino acids. CDR1 is SGDLS and CDR2 is YYNGEE in the germline V gene. The CDR3 DNA follows: TGTGCCAGTGGGACTAGTTCGGGGGAGCTGTTTTTT. This gives the protein CASGTSSGELFF.

V gene TRBV2 combines with J gene TRBJ2-7; TRBD2 matches at 12 bases. The CDR3 length is 13 residues. Germline V gene sequence: CDR1 SNHLY, CDR2 FYNNEI. V gave up 6 bases and J gave up 5 bases; unmatched junction bases: 2. The CDR3 coding sequence is TGTGCCAGCAGCCGGACTAGCGGGAACGAGCAGTACTTC. Translated: CASSRTSGNEQYF.